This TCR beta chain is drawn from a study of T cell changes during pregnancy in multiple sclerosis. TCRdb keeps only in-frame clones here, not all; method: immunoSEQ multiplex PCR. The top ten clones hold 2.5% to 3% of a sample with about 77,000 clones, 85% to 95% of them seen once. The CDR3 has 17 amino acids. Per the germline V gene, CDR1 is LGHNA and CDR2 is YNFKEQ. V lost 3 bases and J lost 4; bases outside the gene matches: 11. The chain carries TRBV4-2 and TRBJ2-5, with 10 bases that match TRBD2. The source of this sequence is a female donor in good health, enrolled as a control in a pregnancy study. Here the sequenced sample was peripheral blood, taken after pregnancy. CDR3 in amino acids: CASSQASSGRRGETQYF. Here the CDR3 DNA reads TGTGCCAGCAGCCAGGCGAGTAGCGGGAGGAGGGGAGAGACCCAGTACTTC.